Described below is a single TCR beta chain sequence and its context. This entry comes from a study of blood T cell repertoires in COVID-19. The CDR3 is 16 residues long. Germline V gene sequence: CDR1 SGHNT, CDR2 YENEEA. With V trimmed by 3 bases and J by 2 bases, 3 bases remained unmatched. Assay used: immunoSEQ multiplex PCR; TCRdb lists only in-frame clones, some missing. Altogether 110,000 to 150,000 clones are present, approximately 84% being singletons, with the ten largest covering 35% to 45%. Material: peripheral blood. V and J are TRBV11-3 and TRBJ2-5; 13 positions agree with TRBD2. This clonotype was obtained from a human donor in a cohort sampled during active COVID-19. The CDR3 here is CASSFGTSGVQETQYF. The CDR3 DNA reads as TGTGCCAGCAGCTTTGGGACTAGCGGGGTGCAAGAGACCCAGTACTTC. Combining the CDR3 with reference TRBV11-3 and TRBJ2-5 gives the whole variable domain EAGVVQSPRYKIIEKKQPVAFWCNPISGHNTLYWYLQNLGQGPELLIRYENEEAVDDSQLPKDRFSAERLKGVDSTLKIQPAELGDSAVYLCASSFGTSGVQETQYFGPGTRLLVL.